This T cell receptor beta chain is from a study of PD-1 blockade in mismatch repair-deficient tumors. As for the study in general: Patients had approximately 13 mismatch repair-deficient cancer types, all previously treated and progressing.

V dropped 3 bases and J dropped 7 bases, with 12 bases sitting between them. This CDR3 region has 13 residues. CDR1 and CDR2 from the germline V gene are SEHNR and FQNEAQ (reference sequence). About this clone itself: Its antigen is currently unknown.

Study-wide points: Tumor-resident clones, often undetectable pretreatment in blood, expanded then contracted after pembrolizumab.

The method was immunoSEQ multiplex PCR; TCRdb's version includes in-frame clones alone and lacks a portion of them. The sample contains tens of thousands of clones, around 79% of which appear only once. PCR or immunohistochemistry showed mismatch repair deficiency in every enrolled patient. TCRs were sequenced from a few patients responding to pembrolizumab. The rearrangement uses TRBV7-9 and TRBJ1-2; D is undetermined. The sequenced sample was peripheral blood, obtained 4 weeks after starting pembrolizumab. The TCR was taken from an adult with mismatch repair-deficient cancer. The CDR3 reads CASSFSEAGGYTF. Written as DNA, the CDR3 is TGTGCCAGCAGCTTTTCGGAAGCAGGTGGCTACACCTTC.